This T cell receptor (beta chain) was captured by sequencing in a study of blood T cells in healthy people across ages. V shed 4 bases and J 5 bases; nucleotides not matched to a gene: 4. The CDR3 loop spans 13 amino acids. From germline, CDR1 is LNHDA and CDR2 SQIVND (reference sequence). Then a second PCR, running about 6 to 12 cycles, was carried out with a sample-barcoded 5' primer and a J-beta primer mix. TCRdb independently ran MiXCR on the 5' RACE reads; one entry per CDR3 protein. The table records 450,000 to 600,000 distinct CDR3 sequences, 27% of them present only once. This sample was also put to use in a study of T cells of mothers and their children. That study reports: Sequencing returned over 8 million TCR beta CDR3 reads per mother and 2.5 million to 3 million per child.

Sequenced material: blood. The V call is TRBV19, the J call TRBJ2-5; 7 positions match TRBD1. This TCR was recovered from a boy between 2 and 10 years old in good health. The chain's CDR3 is CASSKDRAETQYF. The CDR3 bases are TGTGCCAGTAGTAAAGACAGGGCCGAGACCCAGTACTTC.